The entry below gives a single TCR beta chain sequence along with its context. Its antigen is unidentified. A single base separates this from a much larger clone, so it may be a read error. This record belongs to a study of T cells in Graves' hyperthyroidism and ophthalmopathy. Notes on the study in general: Ophthalmopathy and stable hyperthyroidism were told apart by a 13 V-J model.

The CDR3 sequence is 14 residues long. In germline, CDR1 is SGHRS, CDR2 YFSETQ. RNA transcripts provided the source from which TCR beta CDR3 regions were amplified. TCR CDR3 regions were first amplified by RT-PCR with HTBI primers. A single record per CDR3 protein comes from TCRdb applying MiXCR to the multiplex PCR reads. Of 300,000 to 450,000 distinct CDR3 sequences listed, around 14% were seen once; the top ten hold approximately 10%. When ophthalmopathy did not progress within 18 months, Graves' hyperthyroidism was considered stable. Exclusion of a patient resulted from uncontrolled infection, other autoimmune disease, pregnancy or lactation. From approximately 9.3 ml of fresh peripheral blood, PBMCs were isolated.

V gene TRBV5-1 combines with J gene TRBJ2-7; TRBD1 might be the D (5 bases). Sequencing used blood. This sequence was found in a woman in her sixties or seventies with Graves' hyperthyroidism. CDR3 sequence (DNA): TGCGCCAGCGGCTTGGGCAGGGTGGTCCACGAGCAGTACTTC. This sequence encodes CASGLGRVVHEQYF.